The sequence of this TCR beta chain was determined in a study of a mutant IDH1 vaccine in newly diagnosed glioma. Profiled with immunoSEQ multiplex PCR; TCRdb holds only in-frame clones, not every one. The repertoire consists of about 34,000 clones, with around nine tenths occurring once and the leading ten covering around 12%. Only one count was recorded for this clone. The antigen is undetermined. The sample's time point: week 47, end of study. In the vaccine, a single dose held 300 ug of the mutant IDH1 20-mer peptide, along with topical imiquimod. There were eight vaccinations for patients, given in weeks 1, 3, 5, 7, 11, 15, 19 and 23. The receptor was derived from a woman younger than 45 with glioma. Material: PBMCs, obtained from a glioma patient whose treatment included an IDH1 peptide vaccine.

CDR3 bases: TGTGCCAGCAGCCCCAGGGGGCAGAACACCGGGGAGCTGTTTTTT. This encodes CASSPRGQNTGELFF. The chain recombines TRBV7-9 with TRBJ2-2, with 8 bases aligning to TRBD1. The germline V gene encodes CDR1 SEHNR and CDR2 FQNEAQ (reference sequence). With V trimmed by 5 bases and J by 1 base, 3 bases remained unmatched. The CDR3 has 15 residues.